This is a list of T cell receptor beta chains from one sample in a study of T-cell memory formation after mild COVID-19. TCRdb called the 5' RACE reads again in MiXCR, with one record for every CDR3 protein. The sample lists about 400,000 distinct CDR3 sequences; about 17% were seen once. Sequenced sample: PBMCs or a T cell subset sorted from them (not recorded which). These receptors came from a man aged 18 to 35 who had mild COVID-19 (a few samples of this study predate the infection). Cell type and time point are not known. Each CDR3 is given with its conserved first and last residue. A D gene is named only where the DNA matches it firmly. Clone size is not always given. Where it is, it says once, few, many or a class for expanded clones.

j_call clone_size d_call v_call cdr3_aa cdr3_nt
TRBJ1-1 - - TRBV11-2 CASRIQEDTEAFF TGTGCCAGCAGGATACAGGAGGACACTGAAGCTTTCTTT
TRBJ1-4 many - TRBV4-2 CASSPGRDEKLFF TGTGCCAGCAGCCCAGGACGGGATGAAAAACTGTTTTTT
TRBJ2-3 many - TRBV7-8 CASSFSSASTDTQYF TGTGCCAGCAGCTTTTCTAGTGCTAGCACAGATACGCAGTATTTT
TRBJ1-5 - - TRBV10-3 CAISMGRLDQPQHF TGTGCCATCAGTATGGGCAGGCTGGATCAGCCCCAGCATTTT
TRBJ1-1 - - TRBV7-9 CAELRQGVGTEAFF TGTGCCGAATTGAGGCAGGGAGTGGGCACTGAAGCTTTCTTT
TRBJ2-1 - - TRBV7-9 CASSLEGFYNEQFF TGTGCCAGCAGCTTAGAAGGGTTTTACAATGAGCAGTTCTTC
TRBJ1-2 few - TRBV6-5 CASSPGWGYTF TGTGCCAGCAGCCCCGGTTGGGGCTACACCTTC
TRBJ2-7 - - TRBV11-2 CASSLYPQGDVYEQYF TGTGCCAGCAGCTTATATCCGCAGGGAGATGTCTACGAGCAGTACTTC
TRBJ2-1 few - TRBV2 CASSDPLAGGYNEQFF TGTGCCAGCAGTGACCCCCTAGCTGGGGGTTACAATGAGCAGTTCTTC
TRBJ1-1 - TRBD1 TRBV7-2 CASSFMQGGGTEAFF TGTGCCAGCAGCTTCATGCAGGGGGGGGGCACTGAAGCTTTCTTT
TRBJ1-1 - - TRBV27 CASSLEPSYTEAFF TGTGCCAGCAGTTTGGAACCGTCCTACACTGAAGCTTTCTTT
TRBJ2-3 few - TRBV15 CATSRGSPTDTQYF TGTGCCACCAGCAGAGGTAGCCCCACAGATACGCAGTATTTT
TRBJ1-2 few - TRBV7-9 CASSFSTEDGYTF TGTGCCAGCAGCTTTTCTACCGAGGATGGCTACACCTTC
TRBJ1-3 few - TRBV7-6 CASLDGNTIYF TGTGCCAGCCTCGATGGAAACACCATATATTTT
TRBJ2-4 - TRBD1 TRBV28 CASSTGQVAKNIQYF TGTGCCAGCAGTACCGGACAGGTAGCCAAAAACATTCAGTACTTC
TRBJ2-3 - - TRBV6-5 CASSPRGLTVTDTQYF TGTGCCAGCAGCCCCAGGGGCCTAACCGTCACAGATACGCAGTATTTT
TRBJ2-1 - - TRBV11-1 CASSFQGGVRNEQFF TGTGCCAGCAGCTTTCAGGGGGGCGTGCGCAATGAGCAGTTCTTC
TRBJ2-1 many TRBD2 TRBV7-2 CATCPGGTYNEQFF TGTGCCACCTGCCCGGGGGGAACCTACAATGAGCAGTTCTTC
TRBJ2-2 few - TRBV7-3 CASRRDRSTGELFF TGTGCCAGCAGACGCGACAGATCCACCGGGGAGCTGTTTTTT
TRBJ2-5 - - TRBV6-2/TRBV6-3 CASSYSRGRYGETQYF TGTGCCAGCAGTTACTCTAGGGGCAGGTATGGAGAGACCCAGTACTTC
TRBJ1-2 few - TRBV6-5 CASGRVYGYTF TGTGCCAGCGGGAGAGTCTATGGCTACACCTTC
TRBJ1-5 - - TRBV6-2/TRBV6-3 CASRYHPGSQPQHF TGTGCCAGCAGATACCACCCGGGTAGTCAGCCCCAGCATTTT
TRBJ2-7 many - TRBV7-8 CASSLDFYEQYF TGTGCCAGCAGCTTAGATTTTTACGAGCAGTACTTC
TRBJ2-6 - - TRBV12-3/TRBV12-4 CASSPPAAGANVLTF TGTGCCAGCAGTCCCCCGGCCGCTGGGGCCAACGTCCTGACTTTC
TRBJ1-5 - - TRBV5-6 CASSLGPGTRGQPQHF TGTGCCAGCAGCTTGGGTCCAGGGACAAGGGGTCAGCCCCAGCATTTT
TRBJ2-7 - - TRBV11-2 CASGPTRPSYEQYF TGTGCCAGCGGTCCGACGAGGCCCTCCTACGAGCAGTACTTC
TRBJ2-1 - TRBD1 TRBV11-1 CASSHRQGSSYNEQFF TGTGCCAGCAGCCACAGACAGGGAAGTTCCTACAATGAGCAGTTCTTC
TRBJ1-4 - - TRBV5-1 CASSPGGGRGEKLFF TGCGCCAGCAGTCCGGGTGGGGGCCGGGGTGAAAAACTGTTTTTT
TRBJ1-4 few TRBD1 TRBV6-5 CASSRTTGGGDKQFF TGTGCCAGCAGCCGCACGACAGGGGGGGGTGATAAACAGTTTTTT
TRBJ1-5 few TRBD1 TRBV5-5 CASTQLDRINQPQHF TGTGCCAGCACCCAATTGGACAGGATCAATCAGCCCCAGCATTTT
TRBJ2-5 - TRBD1 TRBV9 CASSVADRETSRETQYF TGTGCCAGCAGCGTTGCGGACAGGGAGACGTCTCGAGAGACCCAGTACTTC
TRBJ2-1 few - TRBV5-6 CASSLEVGDEQFF TGTGCCAGCAGCTTGGAGGTCGGCGATGAGCAGTTCTTC
TRBJ2-5 few - TRBV18 CASSPYRERETQYF TGTGCCAGCTCACCCTACAGGGAACGAGAGACCCAGTACTTC
TRBJ2-1 - - TRBV5-1 CASSATGSSYNEQFF TGCGCCAGCAGCGCTACAGGGTCCTCCTACAATGAGCAGTTCTTC
TRBJ2-5 - - TRBV2 CASSESQLETQYF TGTGCCAGCAGTGAAAGCCAGTTAGAGACCCAGTACTTC
TRBJ2-7 - - TRBV6-6 CASSYSGPRDSAYEQYF TGTGCCAGCAGTTACTCGGGGCCGAGGGATAGTGCCTACGAGCAGTACTTC
TRBJ1-5 - - TRBV2 CATRDSNQPQHF TGTGCCACCAGGGATAGCAATCAGCCCCAGCATTTT
TRBJ1-1 many - TRBV5-1 CASSFSRGLGTEAFF TGCGCCAGCAGCTTTTCACGGGGTTTGGGCACTGAAGCTTTCTTT
TRBJ2-3 few - TRBV4-1 CASSRGEAVVTDTQYF TGCGCCAGCAGCCGGGGGGAGGCGGTGGTCACAGATACGCAGTATTTT
TRBJ1-2 few - TRBV7-2 CASSAPGAGYGYTF TGTGCCAGCAGCGCCCCGGGGGCAGGCTATGGCTACACCTTC
TRBJ2-1 many TRBD2 TRBV4-1 CASSQDHPASGAPKEFF TGCGCCAGCAGCCAAGATCACCCAGCTAGCGGGGCTCCTAAGGAGTTCTTC
TRBJ1-2 - - TRBV15 CATAGQRANYGYTF TGTGCCACCGCTGGACAGCGCGCTAACTATGGCTACACCTTC
TRBJ2-3 few - TRBV4-1 CASSAWSGNTQYF TGCGCCAGCAGCGCCTGGTCTGGGAATACGCAGTATTTT
TRBJ2-5 - TRBD1 TRBV3-1 CASSPDRDREETQYF TGTGCCAGCAGTCCGGACCGAGACAGGGAGGAGACCCAGTACTTC
TRBJ2-7 - - TRBV6-5 CASSYGWGNRPPPYEQYF TGTGCCAGCAGTTATGGGTGGGGGAACAGACCACCTCCCTACGAGCAGTACTTC
TRBJ1-2 few - TRBV4-2 CASSQDQGQPYGYTF TGTGCCAGCAGCCAAGATCAAGGACAGCCCTATGGCTACACCTTC
TRBJ2-3 - TRBD2 TRBV6-2/TRBV6-3 CASRDSGGPADTQYF TGTGCCAGCAGGGATAGCGGGGGCCCCGCAGATACGCAGTATTTT